A selection of T cell receptor beta chains follows, all from one sample in a study of T cell repertoires in cytomegalovirus infection. These receptors lack a known antigen. TCRdb recomputed calls from the reads with MiXCR, one row per CDR3 protein. The data hold around 230,000 distinct CDR3 sequences, with about 39% observed a single time. This specimen was CD8+ T cells from cultured PBMCs, taken from culture after CMV antigen stimulation. All receptors come from a human donor in good health (CMV status not recorded). Some clones in this sample may be carry-over from other donors' samples. Both conserved end residues are part of each CDR3. The order of the fields is D gene, V gene, clone size, J gene, CDR3 DNA, CDR3 protein. A D gene is named only where the DNA matches it firmly. Clone size is shown for a subset of rows, as once, few, many or a class of expanded clone.

>NA|TRBV27|NA|TRBJ1-1
TGTGCCAGCAGTTTATCAGTAAGCACTGAAGCTTTCTTT
CASSLSVSTEAFF
>TRBD2|TRBV7-2|NA|TRBJ2-2
TGTGCCAACAGCCCGACTAGCGGAGCAACCGGGGAGCTGTTTTTT
CANSPTSGATGELFF
>NA|TRBV5-6|NA|TRBJ2-3
TGTGCCAGCAGCATTGGACTGGTTGGTGGCACAGATACGCAGTATTTT
CASSIGLVGGTDTQYF
>NA|TRBV19|NA|TRBJ1-3
TGTGCCAGTAGTCCCCGACGGAACACCATATATTTT
CASSPRRNTIYF
>NA|TRBV19|once|TRBJ2-7
TGTGCCAGTAGTATTGTTGCAGGAAGCGCCTACGAGCAGTACTTC
CASSIVAGSAYEQYF
>NA|TRBV11-2|NA|TRBJ1-5
TGTGCCAGCAGTTTATACACGGATCAGCCCCAGCATTTT
CASSLYTDQPQHF
>TRBD1|TRBV10-3|NA|TRBJ2-3
TGTGCCAACCAAGGGGGCGAGAGCACAGATACGCAGTATTTT
CANQGGESTDTQYF
>NA|TRBV6-1|NA|TRBJ1-5
TGTGCCAGCGCCCTTAGATCCTTTCAGCCCCAGCATTTT
CASALRSFQPQHF
>TRBD1|TRBV7-2|NA|TRBJ1-5
TGTGCCAGCAGCCTAGACAGGGGGGTCAATCAGCCCCAGCATTTT
CASSLDRGVNQPQHF
>TRBD2|TRBV15|NA|TRBJ2-1
TGTGCCACCAGCGCCGAAGGGGGACTAGCGGGAGACAATGAGCAGTTCTTC
CATSAEGGLAGDNEQFF
>NA|TRBV7-1|NA|TRBJ1-4
TGTGCCAGCAGCCCCCCCCTGGCAGATAATGAAAAACTGTTTTTT
CASSPPLADNEKLFF
>NA|TRBV7-8|NA|TRBJ1-2
TGTGCCAGCAGCTTACGGGAGGGGGACTATGGCTACACCTTC
CASSLREGDYGYTF
>NA|TRBV7-3|NA|TRBJ1-1
TGTGCCAGCAGCGACCAGGCCGCGGGGAACACTGAAGCTTTCTTT
CASSDQAAGNTEAFF
>NA|TRBV11-2|NA|TRBJ2-7
TGTGCCAGCAGCCATACTAGGGGCGGACTTCCATACGAGCAGTACTTC
CASSHTRGGLPYEQYF
>TRBD1|TRBV5-1|NA|TRBJ1-2
TGCGCCAGCAGCTCCGGGACAGGGGCGGGCTACACCTTC
CASSSGTGAGYTF
>NA|TRBV15|NA|TRBJ2-7
TGTGCCACCAGCCTTAGGCAGGGGCCGACCTACGAGCAGTACTTC
CATSLRQGPTYEQYF
>TRBD2|TRBV12-3/TRBV12-4|NA|TRBJ2-1
TGTGCCAGCAGTTTAGCCTGGACTAGCGGGGGAAGAGTTTCCAATGAGCAGTTCTTC
CASSLAWTSGGRVSNEQFF
>NA|TRBV29-1|NA|TRBJ2-1
TGCAGCGTTGCCGGGACGAATGAAAACGGGGGTAGTGAGCAGTTCTTC
CSVAGTNENGGSEQFF
>TRBD2|TRBV7-4|NA|TRBJ2-1
TGTGCCAGCAGCTTAGCCTCAAGGGAGCGGGAGGGCCGGGGTGAGCAGTTCTTC
CASSLASREREGRGEQFF
>NA|TRBV28|NA|TRBJ2-1
TGTGCCAGCAGTTTAGGAGGGGGCCCCGGGTGGGCCAATGAGCAGTTCTTC
CASSLGGGPGWANEQFF
>NA|TRBV7-3|NA|TRBJ2-1
TGTGCCAGCAGCTTAACCCATGGAGGAAGGCGGGACAATGAGCAGTTCTTC
CASSLTHGGRRDNEQFF
>NA|TRBV11-2|NA|TRBJ1-1
TGTGCCAGCAGCTTCCGGGAGCGGATGAACACTGAAGCTTTCTTT
CASSFRERMNTEAFF
>NA|TRBV7-3|NA|TRBJ2-3
TGTGCCAGCAGCTCGGGGCAGCGCACAGATACGCAGTATTTT
CASSSGQRTDTQYF
>NA|TRBV7-9|many|TRBJ2-2
TGTGCCAGCAGCTCGAACACCGGGGAGCTGTTTTTT
CASSSNTGELFF
>TRBD1|TRBV10-3|few|TRBJ2-5
TGTGCCATCAGTGGACGACAGGGAGAGACCCAGTACTTC
CAISGRQGETQYF
>NA|TRBV15|NA|TRBJ2-1
TGTGCCACCAGCAGAGGCGGCGCGGGTTCGGATGAGCAGTTCTTC
CATSRGGAGSDEQFF
>NA|TRBV19|NA|TRBJ1-1
TGTGCCAGTACGGGACAAAGGATGAACACTGAAGCTTTCTTT
CASTGQRMNTEAFF
>NA|TRBV7-8|NA|TRBJ2-5
TGTGCCAGCACCTCCCGAAGGGAGGTGAGAGAGACCCAGTACTTC
CASTSRREVRETQYF
>NA|TRBV7-9|NA|TRBJ2-7
TGTGCCAGCAGCGAACCCAGGGACGGATCCTCCTACGAGCAGTACTTC
CASSEPRDGSSYEQYF
>NA|TRBV7-8|NA|TRBJ1-1
TGTGCCAGCAGCTTAGTCGGCCCGGATAGGACTGAAGCTTTCTTT
CASSLVGPDRTEAFF
>NA|TRBV10-3|few|TRBJ1-4
TGTGCCATCAGGGGACCTCATAATGAAAAACTGTTTTTT
CAIRGPHNEKLFF
>TRBD1|TRBV7-9|NA|TRBJ2-1
TGTGCCAGCAGCTCGACTTCGGGACAGGGACAAGGTGAGCAGTTCTTC
CASSSTSGQGQGEQFF
>TRBD1|TRBV4-1|NA|TRBJ1-2
TGTGCCAGCAGCCTAGGGACAGGGGGTGATGGCTACACCTTC
CASSLGTGGDGYTF
>TRBD1|TRBV7-8|many|TRBJ2-2
TGTGCCAGCGGGACAGGGACCCCCGGGGAGCTGTTTTTT
CASGTGTPGELFF
>NA|TRBV6-1|few|TRBJ2-1
TGTGCCAGCAGTGAACATTCCAGATCCTACAATGAGCAGTTCTTC
CASSEHSRSYNEQFF